These 17 T cell receptor beta chains were sequenced from one sample in a study of monozygotic twins with inflammatory bowel disease. TCRdb reprocessed the 5' RACE reads and stores each CDR3 protein as one record, lacking DNA. The table lists around 380,000 distinct CDR3 sequences, with approximately 2.3% in the top ten. Sequences were obtained from blood. The source of these receptors is a human donor with ulcerative colitis or Crohn's disease, or a healthy co-twin of an affected twin (not recorded which).

The chain joins TRBV5-1 to TRBJ2-6. Germline V gene data show CDR1 as SGHRS and CDR2 as YFSETQ. This CDR3 comprises 16 residues. CDR3: CASSPTQSSGANVLTF.

This sequence joins TRBV19 and TRBJ2-6. The germline gives CDR1 LNHDA, CDR2 SQIVND (reference sequence). The CDR3 consists of 15 residues. The CDR3 loop reads CASSIFDSGANVLTF.

The chain employs TRBV12-3 or TRBV12-4 and TRBJ1-4; as DNA is missing, the TRBD1 call by TCRdb cannot be tested. The length of the CDR3 is 14 residues. CDR3 sequence: CASSPTGWNEKLFF.

V is TRBV6-1 and J is TRBJ2-7. The length of the CDR3 is 11 residues. Germline assignment: CDR1 MNHNS and CDR2 SASEGT. CDR3 amino acids: CASVRGSEQYF.

The rearrangement links TRBV18 to TRBJ2-3; lacking DNA, the TRBD1 call made by TCRdb goes unchecked. Germline-derived CDR1 and CDR2 are KGHSH and LQKENI. The CDR3 consists of 18 residues. Here the CDR3 reads CASSNGENLGHLTDTQYF.

The CDR3 loop reads CASSVGPEKRGNTIYF. This chain uses TRBV9 with TRBJ1-3. CDR3 length: 16 residues. Germline CDR1 SGDLS, CDR2 YYNGEE.

The chain has TRBV12-3 or TRBV12-4 and TRBJ1-2. The CDR3 length is 14 residues. CDR3 amino acids: CASSLSWVDYGYTF.

V gene TRBV6-1 combines with J gene TRBJ1-4. The CDR3 is 16 residues long. The germline V gene has CDR1 MNHNS and CDR2 SASEGT. The CDR3 reads CASSPRWQLLNEKLFF.

The chain combines TRBV5-4 with TRBJ2-3; the TCRdb D gene call, TRBD1, has no DNA to confirm it. CDR3 length: 15 amino acids. CDR1 SGHNT and CDR2 YYREEE come from the germline V gene (reference sequence). The chain's CDR3 is CASSKGQGGTDTQYF.

The chain uses TRBV24-1 and TRBJ1-2. The CDR3 contains 17 residues. Germline-derived CDR1 and CDR2 are KGHDR and SFDVKD. CDR3 loop: CATSDPIPGRLMWGYTF.

The chain recombines TRBV27 with TRBJ2-7; TCRdb lists TRBD1, though no DNA is available to test this call. The length of the CDR3 is 15 residues. Germline-derived CDR1 and CDR2 are MNHEY and SMNVEV (reference sequence). Here the CDR3 reads CASSLLRDREYEQYF.

The chain carries TRBV7-9 and TRBJ1-1. Germline V gene data show CDR1 as SEHNR and CDR2 as FQNEAQ (reference sequence). CDR3 length: 15 amino acids. CDR3 in amino acids: CASSSQLTKNTEAFF.

This chain joins TRBV2 and TRBJ2-7; TCRdb gives TRBD1 as the D gene, but with no DNA this cannot be confirmed. This CDR3 spans 15 amino acids. Germline CDR1 and CDR2: SNHLY and FYNNEI. CDR3 protein: CASSEGTLGSYEQYF. Combining the CDR3 with reference TRBV2 and TRBJ2-7 gives the whole variable domain EPEVTQTPSHQVTQMGQEVILRCVPISNHLYFYWYRQILGQKVEFLVSFYNNEISEKSEIFDDQFSVERPDGSNFTLKIRSTKLEDSAMYFCASSEGTLGSYEQYFGPGTRLTVT.

The chain links TRBV14 to TRBJ2-7; checking the TCRdb D call of TRBD1 is not possible without DNA. CDR3 length equals 13 residues. The germline V gene encodes CDR1 SGHDN and CDR2 FVKESK. This chain's CDR3 is CASSPFQGREQYF.

V gene TRBV20-1 combines with J gene TRBJ2-3; TCRdb calls TRBD1, which cannot be checked without DNA. The germline CDR1 and CDR2 sequences are DFQATT and SNEGSKA (reference sequence). The CDR3 length is 15 residues. The CDR3: CSAPLGAGWTDTQYF.

The rearrangement uses TRBV12-3 or TRBV12-4 and TRBJ2-5; the TCRdb D gene call, TRBD1, has no DNA to confirm it. This CDR3 contains 16 residues. The CDR3 here is CASSFRTGRGAETQYF.

This rearrangement joins TRBV6-1 to TRBJ1-6. Germline V gene sequence: CDR1 MNHNS, CDR2 SASEGT. CDR3 length: 16 amino acids. Here the CDR3 reads CASSRSGSSYNSPLHF.